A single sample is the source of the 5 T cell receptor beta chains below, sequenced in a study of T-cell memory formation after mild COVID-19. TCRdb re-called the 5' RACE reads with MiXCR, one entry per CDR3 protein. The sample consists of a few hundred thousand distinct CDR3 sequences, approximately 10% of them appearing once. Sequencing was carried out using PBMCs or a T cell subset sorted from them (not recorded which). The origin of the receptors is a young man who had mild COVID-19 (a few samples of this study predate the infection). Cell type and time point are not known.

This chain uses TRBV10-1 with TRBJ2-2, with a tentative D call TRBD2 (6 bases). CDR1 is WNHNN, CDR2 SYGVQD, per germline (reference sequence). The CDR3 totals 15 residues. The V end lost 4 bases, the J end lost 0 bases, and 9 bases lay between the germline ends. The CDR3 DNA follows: TGCGCCAGCAGTGGCGGGATCGCGAACACCGGGGAGCTGTTTTTT. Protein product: CASSGGIANTGELFF.

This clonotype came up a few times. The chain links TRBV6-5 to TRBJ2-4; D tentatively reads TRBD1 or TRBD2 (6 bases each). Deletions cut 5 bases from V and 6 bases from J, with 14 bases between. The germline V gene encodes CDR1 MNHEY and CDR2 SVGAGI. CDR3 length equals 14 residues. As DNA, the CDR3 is TGTGCCAGCAGTACGGGGGCCCCGGGAAACATTCAGTACTTC. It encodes CASSTGAPGNIQYF.

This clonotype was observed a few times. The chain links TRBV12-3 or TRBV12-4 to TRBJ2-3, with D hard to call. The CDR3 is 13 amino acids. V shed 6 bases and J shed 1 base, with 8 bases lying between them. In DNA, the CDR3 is TGTGCCAGCAGAATGGGCGGCACAGATACGCAGTATTTT. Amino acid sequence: CASRMGGTDTQYF.

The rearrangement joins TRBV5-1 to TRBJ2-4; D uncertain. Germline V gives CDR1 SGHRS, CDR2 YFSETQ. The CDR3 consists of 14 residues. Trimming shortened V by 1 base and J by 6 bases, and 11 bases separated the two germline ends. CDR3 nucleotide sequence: TGCGCCAGCAGCTTGTCTTACGTGTCAAACATTCAGTACTTC. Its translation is CASSLSYVSNIQYF.

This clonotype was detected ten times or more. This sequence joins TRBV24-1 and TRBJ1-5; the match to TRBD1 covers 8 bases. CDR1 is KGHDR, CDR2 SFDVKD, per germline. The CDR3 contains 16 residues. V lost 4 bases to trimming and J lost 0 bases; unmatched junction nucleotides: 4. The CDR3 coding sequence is TGTGCCACCAGTGAACGGACAGGGAGTAGCAATCAGCCCCAGCATTTT. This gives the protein CATSERTGSSNQPQHF.